The 10 T cell receptor beta chains presented below share a single source sample, sequenced in a study of T cells in localized non-small cell lung cancer. Sequenced by immunoSEQ multiplex PCR; TCRdb stores in-frame clones only, minus some. The sample holds approximately 35,000 clones, less than 95% seen once. This sample comprised peripheral blood mononuclear cells, obtained before any cancer treatment. These receptor sequences come from a female donor of 60 years or more with stage II lung adenocarcinoma.

This clone was picked up a small number of times. V usage is TRBV29-1 and J usage is TRBJ1-1; unclear D gene. The CDR3 sequence is 12 residues long. Germline CDR1 reads SQVTM; CDR2 reads ANQGSEA. Between the trimmed V and J ends, which lost 5 bases and 6 bases, there was a span of 13 bases. CDR3 loop: CSVFGPGAEAFF. CDR3 in DNA: TGCAGCGTTTTCGGCCCTGGCGCTGAAGCTTTCTTT.

CDR3 protein: CAWSVQGSNQPQHF. The DNA for the CDR3 is TGTGCCTGGAGTGTACAGGGTAGCAATCAGCCCCAGCATTTT. The chain employs TRBV30 and TRBJ1-5; weak D call: TRBD1 (6 bases). The V and J ends lost 0 bases and 0 bases respectively, with 6 bases between them. The length of the CDR3 is 14 residues. Germline loops: CDR1 GTSNPN, CDR2 SVGIG (reference sequence).

V usage is TRBV28 and J usage is TRBJ2-1, with a possible D match to TRBD1 (6 bases). CDR3 length: 11 residues. Germline V lookup: CDR1 MDHEN, CDR2 SYDVKM. Deletions cut 3 bases from V and 16 bases from J, with 13 bases between. The CDR3 protein is CASSLRGTCFF. CDR3 in DNA: TGTGCCAGCAGTTTGAGAGGGACATGTTTCTTC. Using reference TRBV28 and TRBJ2-1 for the parts outside the CDR3, the full variable domain is DVKVTQSSRYLVKRTGEKVFLECVQDMDHENMFWYRQDPGLGLRLIYFSYDVKMKEKGDIPEGYSVSREKKERFSLILESASTNQTSMYLCASSLRGTCFFGPGTRLTVL.

J is TRBJ2-1 and V is TRBV7-9; D call uncertain. Germline V CDR1 and CDR2: SEHNR, FQNEAQ (reference sequence). This CDR3 is 14 amino acids long. V shed 5 bases and J shed 7 bases, with 15 bases lying between them. CDR3 region: CASSLGLASNEQFF. The CDR3, as DNA: TGTGCCAGCAGCCTCGGGCTGGCGTCAAATGAGCAGTTCTTC.

V is TRBV5-1 and J is TRBJ1-5, with 8 bases fitting TRBD1. The CDR3 totals 14 residues. The V gene's germline CDR1 is SGHRS and CDR2 YFSETQ. Trimming took 4 bases from V and 6 from J; bases not matched to a gene: 6. Written as DNA, the CDR3 is TGCGCCAGCAGCCCGGACAGGGCCACTCAGCCCCAGCATTTT. It is translated as CASSPDRATQPQHF.

This sequence joins TRBV5-1 and TRBJ1-5, with TRBD1 as a possible D gene (5 bases). The CDR3 consists of 14 residues. CDR1 is SGHRS, CDR2 YFSETQ, per germline. The V and J ends lost 4 bases and 3 bases respectively, with 11 bases between them. In nucleotides, the CDR3 is TGCGCCAGCAGCCTAACAGGAGCCAATCAGCCCCAGCATTTT. It specifies CASSLTGANQPQHF.

V and J are TRBV7-7 and TRBJ2-7; D might be TRBD1 or TRBD2, each matching 5 bases. The CDR3 runs 14 residues. CDR1 is SSHAT and CDR2 is FNYEAQ in the germline V gene (reference sequence). Trimming cost V 5 bases and J 6 bases, with 17 bases left between them. CDR3 coding DNA: TGTGCCAGCAGCCCCCAGACCGGGGCCTCCGAGCAGTACTTC. Translated, it gives CASSPQTGASEQYF.

This clone has just one count. The V gene is TRBV11-3, the J gene TRBJ1-1; weak D call: TRBD1 (6 bases). This CDR3 is built from 15 residues. Germline V gene data show CDR1 as SGHNT and CDR2 as YENEEA. The V end lost 3 bases, the J end lost 2 bases, and 13 bases lay between the germline ends. The CDR3 nucleotides are TGTGCCAGCAGCTTTAGTGGGACATCCAACACTGAAGCTTTCTTT. Protein product: CASSFSGTSNTEAFF.

The chain has TRBV5-4 and TRBJ1-1, with D tentatively TRBD1 (5 bases). From germline, CDR1 is SGHNT and CDR2 YYREEE (reference sequence). The CDR3 length is 13 residues. The V end was cut by 0 bases, the J end by 6 bases, with 9 bases between. CDR3 in DNA: TGTGCCAGCAGCTTGGGGCAGGGACCTGAAGCTTTCTTT. Encoded protein: CASSLGQGPEAFF.

The rearrangement joins TRBV4-3 to TRBJ2-3, with a tentative D call TRBD2 (6 bases). Deletions cut 0 bases from V and 2 bases from J, with 9 bases between. The CDR3 totals 15 residues. Germline assignment: CDR1 LGHNA and CDR2 YSLEER. The CDR3 DNA reads TGCGCCAGCAGCCAAGATCAGGGACTCACAGATACGCAGTATTTT. This encodes CASSQDQGLTDTQYF.